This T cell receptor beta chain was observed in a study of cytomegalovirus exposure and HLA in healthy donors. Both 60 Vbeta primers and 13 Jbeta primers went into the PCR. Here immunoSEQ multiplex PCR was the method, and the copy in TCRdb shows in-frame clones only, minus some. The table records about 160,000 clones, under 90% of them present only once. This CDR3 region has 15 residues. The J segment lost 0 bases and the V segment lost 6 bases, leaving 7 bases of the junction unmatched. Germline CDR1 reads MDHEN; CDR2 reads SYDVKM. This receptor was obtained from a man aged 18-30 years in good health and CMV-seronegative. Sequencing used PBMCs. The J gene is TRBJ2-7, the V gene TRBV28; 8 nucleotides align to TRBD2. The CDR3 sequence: CASRTRGGNSYEQYF. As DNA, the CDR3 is TGTGCCAGCAGGACGCGCGGGGGGAACTCCTACGAGCAGTACTTC.